This T cell receptor beta chain was captured in a study of blood T cell repertoires in COVID-19. Produced via immunoSEQ multiplex PCR; TCRdb's table is partial and in-frame only. The table shows 55,000 to 75,000 clones, with about 81% occurring only once. Material for sequencing was peripheral blood. The TCR sequence derives from a human donor in a cohort sampled during active COVID-19.

CDR3 bases: TGTGCCAGCAGTGAAGGGGAGGGGACTGGGGGCTACACCTTC. Protein sequence: CASSEGEGTGGYTF. The chain links TRBV6-1 to TRBJ1-2; D is possibly TRBD1 (5 bases). The CDR3 sequence is 14 residues long. Trimming removed 1 base at V and 8 bases at J, with 14 bases between. Germline V gene data show CDR1 as MNHNS and CDR2 as SASEGT.